The sequence of this T cell receptor beta chain was determined in a study of T-cell reconstitution after alpha-beta-depleted transplantation in children. A few counts support this clonotype. This sample's TCRbeta library carried unique molecular identifier barcodes. TCRdb passed the PCR reads through MiXCR, listing each CDR3 protein once. The data show roughly 790,000 distinct CDR3 sequences, less than 20% seen once. V was trimmed by 2 bases and J by 3 bases, leaving 9 bases between them. The CDR3 contains 13 residues. The germline gives CDR1 SGHRS, CDR2 YFSETQ. Sequenced here: PBMCs, mostly from graft donor cells, sampled 360 days after TCRalphabeta/CD19-depleted stem cell transplant. The rearrangement uses TRBV5-1 and TRBJ2-7; D gene ambiguous. The receptor's source is a male patient aged 5 to 17 who had a stem cell transplant for acute lymphoblastic leukemia, so the T cells may come from the graft donor. CDR3 in DNA: TGCGCCAGCAGCTTAACGGCCTACTACGAGCAGTACTTC. Its translation: CASSLTAYYEQYF.